A single sample is the source of the 21 T cell receptor beta chains below, sequenced in a study of graft-versus-host responses after intestinal transplantation. Method: immunoSEQ multiplex PCR; TCRdb's copy keeps in-frame clones and lacks some. Of about 20,000 clones listed, more than 75% are singletons. The sequenced sample was bone marrow, obtained roughly 19 weeks after transplant. The receptors shown here come from a human patient who received an intestinal transplant, so some T cells may come from the graft donor.

A single count supports this clone. The chain recombines TRBV10-2 with TRBJ1-4; D gene unclear. V lost 0 bases, J lost 3 bases, and 8 bases lay in between. Per germline, CDR1 WSHSY and CDR2 SAAADI. The CDR3 runs 15 residues. The CDR3 region is CASSESGWPNEKLFF. The CDR3 bases are TGCGCCAGCAGTGAGTCCGGGTGGCCTAATGAAAAACTGTTTTTT.

CDR3 region: CASSRTTEGPPYEQYF. CDR3 nucleotide sequence: TGTGCCAGCAGCAGAACGACAGAAGGGCCCCCCTACGAGCAGTACTTC. The chain recombines TRBV5-5 with TRBJ2-7; TRBD1 might be the D (5 bases). The CDR3 runs to 16 residues. The germline V gene encodes CDR1 SGHKS and CDR2 YYEKEE (reference sequence). Trimming cost V 4 bases and J 2 bases, with 19 bases left between them.

J is TRBJ2-5 and V is TRBV5-1; 13 bases match TRBD2. J gave up 5 bases and V 4 bases, and 5 bases lay outside the gene matches. The CDR3 loop spans 15 amino acids. Germline assignment: CDR1 SGHRS and CDR2 YFSETQ. Here the CDR3 DNA reads TGCGCCAGCAGCCTGGGACTAGCGGGAAGGGAGACCCAGTACTTC. Translated, it gives CASSLGLAGRETQYF. Full variable domain (remainder filled in from reference TRBV5-1 and TRBJ2-5): KAGVTQTPRYLIKTRGQQVTLSCSPISGHRSVSWYQQTPGQGLQFLFEYFSETQRNKGNFPGRFSGRQFSNSRSEMNVSTLELGDSALYLCASSLGLAGRETQYFGPGTRLLVL.

The chain has TRBV6-5 and TRBJ2-7; D unclear. V lost 4 bases, J lost 2 bases, and 12 bases lay in between. Germline V CDR1 and CDR2: MNHEY, SVGAGI. The CDR3 consists of 14 residues. This CDR3 reads CASSSPRVPYEQYF. Here the CDR3 DNA reads TGTGCCAGCAGTTCCCCCCGGGTCCCCTACGAGCAGTACTTC.

V and J are TRBV6-5 and TRBJ2-7; D gene uncertain. Germline V gene sequence: CDR1 MNHEY, CDR2 SVGAGI. V dropped 5 bases and J dropped 2 bases, with 4 bases sitting between them. The CDR3 is 11 amino acids. CDR3 in amino acids: CASSITYEQYF. The CDR3 DNA reads as TGTGCCAGCAGTATCACCTACGAGCAGTACTTC.

The V call is TRBV13, the J call TRBJ2-1; D possibly uses TRBD1 or TRBD2 (7 bases each). This CDR3 region has 16 residues. Germline V gene data show CDR1 as PRHDT and CDR2 as FYEKMQ (reference sequence). V dropped 1 base and J dropped 3 bases, with 13 bases sitting between them. DNA for the CDR3: TGTGCCAGCAGCTTAGTACAGGGGAGGGGCTACAATGAGCAGTTCTTC. Translating it yields CASSLVQGRGYNEQFF.

The chain has TRBV5-1 and TRBJ2-3; 8 nucleotides line up with TRBD1. V trimming: 0 bases; J trimming: 3 bases; junction bases outside the gene matches: 0. From germline, CDR1 is SGHRS and CDR2 YFSETQ. This CDR3 is built from 14 residues. This CDR3 is CASSLGTGTDTQYF. CDR3 DNA: TGCGCCAGCAGCTTGGGGACAGGGACAGATACGCAGTATTTT.

The chain recombines TRBV6-6 with TRBJ2-3; D is undetermined. V lost 5 bases, J lost 2 bases, and 11 bases lay in between. This CDR3 has 14 residues. The germline CDR1 and CDR2 sequences are MNHNY and SVGAGI (reference sequence). CDR3 residues: CASSNTDVTDTQYF. As DNA, the CDR3 is TGTGCCAGCAGTAACACGGACGTCACAGATACGCAGTATTTT.

The V call is TRBV4-1, the J call TRBJ2-3, with D hard to call. This CDR3 comprises 14 residues. The germline V gene has CDR1 MGHRA and CDR2 YSYEKL. V lost 1 base to trimming and J lost 5 bases, with 10 bases between them. CDR3 in amino acids: CASSQGGSGDTQYF. In DNA form, the CDR3 reads TGCGCCAGCAGCCAAGGAGGAAGTGGAGATACGCAGTATTTT.

The rearrangement joins TRBV9 to TRBJ2-7, with 8 bases fitting TRBD1. The J segment lost 0 bases and the V segment lost 2 bases, leaving 4 bases of the junction unmatched. Germline CDR1 is SGDLS and CDR2 is YYNGEE. The CDR3 totals 15 residues. The CDR3 reads CASSVSGTGSYEQYF. DNA of the CDR3: TGTGCCAGCAGCGTCTCCGGGACAGGCTCCTACGAGCAGTACTTC.

This chain uses TRBV19 with TRBJ2-1, with 7 bases fitting TRBD1. V lost 1 base, J lost 3 bases, and 3 bases stayed unmatched. The CDR3 is 15 amino acids. Germline CDR1 LNHDA, CDR2 SQIVND (reference sequence). The CDR3 nucleotides are TGTGCCAGTAGTATAGGGACAGGTATCTACAATGAGCAGTTCTTC. Translating it yields CASSIGTGIYNEQFF.

The rearrangement uses TRBV7-9 and TRBJ2-3, with TRBD2 matching over 9 bases. Germline V gene lookup returns CDR1 SEHNR and CDR2 FQNEAQ (reference sequence). V lost 4 bases to trimming and J lost 4 bases; unmatched junction nucleotides: 9. This CDR3 contains 16 residues. DNA for the CDR3: TGTGCCAGCAGCTCCCTTTTAGCGGGAGCGGCAGATACGCAGTATTTT. This sequence encodes CASSSLLAGAADTQYF.

This clone was detected only once. The rearrangement uses TRBV6-5 and TRBJ1-6, with D possibly being TRBD1 (6 bases). The CDR3 runs 14 residues. Germline loops: CDR1 MNHEY, CDR2 SVGAGI. V was cut by 6 bases and J by 9 bases, with 15 bases left in between. The CDR3 nucleotides read TGTGCCAGCAGGCCGGGGGGCCTGAGTTCACCCCTCCACTTT. Its protein is CASRPGGLSSPLHF.

This clone was picked up a small number of times. The V call is TRBV5-1, the J call TRBJ2-3; D may be TRBD1 (5 bases). Germline assignment: CDR1 SGHRS and CDR2 YFSETQ. The CDR3 is made up of 15 amino acids. V was trimmed by 0 bases and J by 6 bases, leaving 14 bases between them. The CDR3, as DNA: TGCGCCAGCAGCTTGGCCTCATCTAGGGGCGATACGCAGTATTTT. It encodes CASSLASSRGDTQYF.

This chain links TRBV19 with TRBJ1-2; a weak D match, TRBD1 (6 bases). The CDR3 covers 15 residues. Looked up from germline, CDR1 is LNHDA and CDR2 is SQIVND (reference sequence). V was pared by 1 base and J by 3 bases, with 12 bases between. CDR3 sequence: CASSIGTGSDYGYTF. CDR3 bases: TGTGCCAGTAGTATAGGCACAGGGTCGGACTATGGCTACACCTTC.

V usage is TRBV5-4 and J usage is TRBJ1-1; a possible D gene is TRBD1 (6 bases). Looked up from germline, CDR1 is SGHNT and CDR2 is YYREEE (reference sequence). The CDR3 is 15 amino acids. The germline V and J ends were trimmed by 3 bases and 1 base, with 13 bases remaining between them. The CDR3 region is CASSSPGQRNTEAFF. CDR3 bases: TGTGCCAGCAGCTCACCGGGACAACGGAACACTGAAGCTTTCTTT.

The chain is built from TRBV9 and TRBJ1-2, with TRBD1 as a possible D gene (5 bases). The CDR3 extends over 14 amino acids. V lost 0 bases, J lost 3 bases, and 9 bases lay in between. Germline loops: CDR1 SGDLS, CDR2 YYNGEE. This chain's CDR3 is CASSVAGGDYGYTF. The CDR3 bases are TGTGCCAGCAGCGTAGCGGGGGGGGACTATGGCTACACCTTC.

A single count supports this clone. This chain connects TRBV6-1 to TRBJ2-5, with TRBD2 as a possible D gene (5 bases). CDR3 size: 14 residues. Trimming cost V 4 bases and J 3 bases, with 12 bases left between them. Germline V gives CDR1 MNHNS, CDR2 SASEGT. The CDR3 sequence is CASSVSRGKETQYF. The CDR3, as DNA: TGTGCCAGCAGTGTATCCCGGGGAAAAGAGACCCAGTACTTC.

By share, this clone ranks as medium-sized. The identical CDR3 is also encoded by other nucleotide sequences in the sample. The chain employs TRBV25-1 and TRBJ2-5, with D perhaps assigned TRBD1 or TRBD2 (5 bases each). The CDR3 is 15 amino acids. V was trimmed by 3 bases and J by 5 bases, leaving 16 bases between them. CDR1 MGHDK and CDR2 SYGVNS come from the germline V gene. The DNA for the CDR3 is TGTGCCAGCAGTGATCCTGGGGACCCTAAGGAGACCCAGTACTTC. Protein sequence: CASSDPGDPKETQYF. Complete variable domain (other parts from reference TRBV25-1 and TRBJ2-5): EADIYQTPRYLVIGTGKKITLECSQTMGHDKMYWYQQDPGMELHLIHYSYGVNSTEKGDLSSESTVSRIRTEHFPLTLESARPSHTSQYLCASSDPGDPKETQYFGPGTRLLVL.

The chain links TRBV6-1 to TRBJ2-7; D remains ambiguous. Per germline, CDR1 MNHNS and CDR2 SASEGT. Trimming removed 2 bases at V and 2 bases at J, with 10 bases between. This CDR3 region has 14 residues. The CDR3 here is CASSEWQTAYEQYF. The CDR3 DNA is TGTGCCAGCAGTGAATGGCAAACTGCCTACGAGCAGTACTTC.

This chain connects TRBV4-1 to TRBJ1-1, with D possibly TRBD1 on 5 matching bases. With 1 base removed from V and 1 base from J, the gap between germline ends came to 13 bases. The germline V gene has CDR1 MGHRA and CDR2 YSYEKL. The CDR3 totals 16 residues. The CDR3 loop is CASSQGGTLRNTEAFF. DNA for the CDR3: TGCGCCAGCAGCCAAGGAGGGACTTTGAGGAACACTGAAGCTTTCTTT.